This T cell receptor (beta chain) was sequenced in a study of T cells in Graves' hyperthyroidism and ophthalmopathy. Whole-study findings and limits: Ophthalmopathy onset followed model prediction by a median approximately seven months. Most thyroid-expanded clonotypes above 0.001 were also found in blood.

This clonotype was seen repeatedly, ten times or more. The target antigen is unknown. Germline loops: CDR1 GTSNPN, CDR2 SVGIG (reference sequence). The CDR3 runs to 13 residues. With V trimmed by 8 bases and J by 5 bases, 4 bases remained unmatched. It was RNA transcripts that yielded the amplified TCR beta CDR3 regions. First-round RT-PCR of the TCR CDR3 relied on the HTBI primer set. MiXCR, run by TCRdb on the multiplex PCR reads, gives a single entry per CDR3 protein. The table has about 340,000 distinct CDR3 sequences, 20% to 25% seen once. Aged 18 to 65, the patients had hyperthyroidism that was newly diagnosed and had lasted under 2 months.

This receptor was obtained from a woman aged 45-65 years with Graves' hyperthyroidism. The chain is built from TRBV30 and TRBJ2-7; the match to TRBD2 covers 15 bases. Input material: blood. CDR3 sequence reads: CATGLAGGHEQYF. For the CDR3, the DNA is TGTGCCACGGGACTAGCGGGAGGACACGAGCAGTACTTC.